This TCR beta chain was sequenced during a study of T-cell reconstitution after alpha-beta-depleted transplantation in children. Unique molecular identifiers were used to barcode this TCRbeta library. Each CDR3 protein is one row after TCRdb ran MiXCR on the PCR reads. Seen here are about 410,000 distinct CDR3 sequences, approximately 20% observed once, and the top ten hold 3.8%. This sequence originates from a human donor who donated a stem cell graft to a child with acute myeloid leukemia. The material was PBMCs from the stem cell graft donor, obtained from the stem cell graft.

This chain's CDR3 is CASMTSGTGFFYNEQFF. CDR3 DNA sequence: TGTGCCAGCATGACCTCCGGGACAGGGTTTTTCTACAATGAGCAGTTCTTC. The chain combines TRBV12-3 or TRBV12-4 with TRBJ2-1, with TRBD1 matching over 9 bases. Trimming took 7 bases from V and 3 from J; bases not matched to a gene: 13. The CDR3 has 17 residues.